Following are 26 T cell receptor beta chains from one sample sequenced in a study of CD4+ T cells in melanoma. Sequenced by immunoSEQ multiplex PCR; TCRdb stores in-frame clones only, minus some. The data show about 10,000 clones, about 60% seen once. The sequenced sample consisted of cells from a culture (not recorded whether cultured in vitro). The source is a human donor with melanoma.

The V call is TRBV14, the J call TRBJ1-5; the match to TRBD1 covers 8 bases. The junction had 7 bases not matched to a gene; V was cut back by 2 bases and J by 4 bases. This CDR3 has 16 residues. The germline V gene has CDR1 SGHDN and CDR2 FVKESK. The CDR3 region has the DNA TGTGCCAGCAGCCAAATACGGACAGGGAGAAATCAGCCCCAGCATTTT. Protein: CASSQIRTGRNQPQHF.

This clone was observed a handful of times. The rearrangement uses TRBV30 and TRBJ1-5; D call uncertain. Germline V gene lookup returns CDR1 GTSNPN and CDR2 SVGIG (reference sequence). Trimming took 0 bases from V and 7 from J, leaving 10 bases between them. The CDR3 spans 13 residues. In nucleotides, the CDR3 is TGTGCCTGGAGTGTAGCGGGTTCGCAGCCCCAGCATTTT. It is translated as CAWSVAGSQPQHF.

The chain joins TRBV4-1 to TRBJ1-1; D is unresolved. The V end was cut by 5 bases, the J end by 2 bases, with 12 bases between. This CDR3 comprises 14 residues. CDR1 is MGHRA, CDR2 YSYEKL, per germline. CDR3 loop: CASSFFGGNTEAFF. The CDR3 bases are TGCGCCAGCAGCTTTTTCGGCGGAAACACTGAAGCTTTCTTT.

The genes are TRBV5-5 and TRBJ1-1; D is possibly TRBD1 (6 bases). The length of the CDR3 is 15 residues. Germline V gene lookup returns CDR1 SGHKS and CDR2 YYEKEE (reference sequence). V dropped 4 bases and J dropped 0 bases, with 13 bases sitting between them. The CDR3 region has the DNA TGTGCCAGCAGCGGGGCAGGGACACTGAACACTGAAGCTTTCTTT. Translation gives CASSGAGTLNTEAFF.

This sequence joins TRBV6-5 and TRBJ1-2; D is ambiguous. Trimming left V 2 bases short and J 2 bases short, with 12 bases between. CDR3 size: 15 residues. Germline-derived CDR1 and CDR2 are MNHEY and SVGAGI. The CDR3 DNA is TGTGCCAGCAGTTACAAGGCAGGTTTCAACTATGGCTACACCTTC. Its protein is CASSYKAGFNYGYTF.

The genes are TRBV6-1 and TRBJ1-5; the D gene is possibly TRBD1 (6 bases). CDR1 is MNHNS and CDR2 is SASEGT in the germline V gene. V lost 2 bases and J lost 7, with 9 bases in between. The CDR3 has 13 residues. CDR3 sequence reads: CASSEPGHQPQHF. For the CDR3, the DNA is TGTGCCAGCAGTGAACCGGGACACCAGCCCCAGCATTTT.

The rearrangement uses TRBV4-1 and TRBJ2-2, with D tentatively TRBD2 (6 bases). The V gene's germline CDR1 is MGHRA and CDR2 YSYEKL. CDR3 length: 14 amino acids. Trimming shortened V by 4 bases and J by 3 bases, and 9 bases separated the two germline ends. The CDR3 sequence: CASSPRDYTGELFF. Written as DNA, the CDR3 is TGCGCCAGCAGCCCACGGGACTACACCGGGGAGCTGTTTTTT.

The CDR3 coding sequence is TGTGCCAGCAGTGTTACCCCAGGGGAAAAACTGTTTTTT. Amino acid sequence: CASSVTPGEKLFF. The chain joins TRBV28 to TRBJ1-4; D might be TRBD1 (5 bases). V gave up 5 bases and J gave up 8 bases, with 12 bases separating them. Germline CDR1 reads MDHEN; CDR2 reads SYDVKM. The CDR3 length is 13 residues.

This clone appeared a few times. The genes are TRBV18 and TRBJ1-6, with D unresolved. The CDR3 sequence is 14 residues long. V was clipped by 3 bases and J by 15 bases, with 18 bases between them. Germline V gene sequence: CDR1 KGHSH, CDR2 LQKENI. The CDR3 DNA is TGTGCCAGCTCACCGGAACAGCAGGTCAGAGACCTCCACTTT. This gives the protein CASSPEQQVRDLHF.

The CDR3 DNA sequence: TGTGCCAGCAGCTTAGAGACCCACGCTGAAGCTTTCTTT. Translated: CASSLETHAEAFF. The rearrangement links TRBV11-2 to TRBJ1-1; unclear D gene. CDR1 is SGHAT, CDR2 FQNNGV, per germline. This CDR3 region has 13 residues. Trimming pared 0 bases from V and 6 bases from J, leaving 8 bases between.

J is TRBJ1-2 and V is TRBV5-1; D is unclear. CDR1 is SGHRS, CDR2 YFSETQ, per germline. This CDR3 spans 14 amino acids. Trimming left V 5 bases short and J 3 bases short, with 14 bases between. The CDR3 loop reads CASRESTSDYGYTF. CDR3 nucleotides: TGCGCCAGCAGGGAAAGTACCTCTGACTATGGCTACACCTTC.

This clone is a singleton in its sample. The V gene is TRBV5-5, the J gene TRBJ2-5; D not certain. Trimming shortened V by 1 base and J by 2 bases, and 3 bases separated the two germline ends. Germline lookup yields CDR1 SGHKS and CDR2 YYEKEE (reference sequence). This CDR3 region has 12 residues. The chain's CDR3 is CASSLPQETQYF. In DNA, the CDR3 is TGTGCCAGCAGCTTGCCGCAAGAGACCCAGTACTTC.

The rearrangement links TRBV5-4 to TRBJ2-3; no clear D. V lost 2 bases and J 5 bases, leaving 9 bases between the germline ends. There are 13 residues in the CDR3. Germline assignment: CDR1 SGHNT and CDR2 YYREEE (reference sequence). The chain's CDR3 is CASSFGREDTQYF. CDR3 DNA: TGTGCCAGCAGCTTTGGACGCGAAGATACGCAGTATTTT. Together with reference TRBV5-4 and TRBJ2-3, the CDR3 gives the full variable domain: ETGVTQSPTHLIKTRGQQVTLRCSSQSGHNTVSWYQQALGQGPQFIFQYYREEENGRGNFPPRFSGLQFPNYSSELNVNALELDDSALYLCASSFGREDTQYFGPGTRLTVL.

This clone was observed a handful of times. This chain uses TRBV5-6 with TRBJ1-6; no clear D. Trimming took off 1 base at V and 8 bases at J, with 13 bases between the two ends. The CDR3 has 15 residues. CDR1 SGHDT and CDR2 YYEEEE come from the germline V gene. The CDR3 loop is CASSLYCGVDSPLHF. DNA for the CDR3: TGTGCCAGCAGCTTGTACTGTGGGGTCGATTCACCCCTCCACTTT. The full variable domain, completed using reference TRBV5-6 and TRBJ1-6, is DAGVTQSPTHLIKTRGQQVTLRCSPKSGHDTVSWYQQALGQGPQFIFQYYEEEERQRGNFPDRFSGHQFPNYSSELNVNALLLGDSALYLCASSLYCGVDSPLHFGNGTRLTVT.

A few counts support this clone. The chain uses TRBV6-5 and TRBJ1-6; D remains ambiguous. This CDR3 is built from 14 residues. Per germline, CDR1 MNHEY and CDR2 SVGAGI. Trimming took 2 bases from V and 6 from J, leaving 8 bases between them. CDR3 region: CASSYQTANSPLHF. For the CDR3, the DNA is TGTGCCAGCAGTTACCAGACTGCTAATTCACCCCTCCACTTT.

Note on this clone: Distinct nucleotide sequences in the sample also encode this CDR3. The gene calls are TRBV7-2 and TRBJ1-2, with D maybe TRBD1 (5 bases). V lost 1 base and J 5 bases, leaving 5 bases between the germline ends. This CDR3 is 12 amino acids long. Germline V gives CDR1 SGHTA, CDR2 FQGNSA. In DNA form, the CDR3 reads TGTGCCAGCAGCTTAGAGGGGTATGGCTACACCTTC. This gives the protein CASSLEGYGYTF. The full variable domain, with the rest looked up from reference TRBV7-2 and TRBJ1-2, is GAGVSQSPSNKVTEKGKDVELRCDPISGHTALYWYRQSLGQGLEFLIYFQGNSAPDKSGLPSDRFSAERTGGSVSTLTIQRTQQEDSAVYLCASSLEGYGYTFGSGTRLTVV.

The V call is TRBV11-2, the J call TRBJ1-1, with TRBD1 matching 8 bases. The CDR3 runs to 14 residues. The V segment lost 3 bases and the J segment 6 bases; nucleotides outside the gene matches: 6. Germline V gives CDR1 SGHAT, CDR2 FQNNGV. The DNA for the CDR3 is TGTGCCAGCAGCTTGGACAGGGCGGTTCCTGAAGCTTTCTTT. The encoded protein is CASSLDRAVPEAFF.

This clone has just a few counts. The CDR3 DNA follows: TGCAGCGTCGTGACAGGGGGGGATAACTATGGCTACACCTTC. It is translated as CSVVTGGDNYGYTF. The chain recombines TRBV29-1 with TRBJ1-2, with TRBD1 matching 9 bases. The J segment lost 1 base and the V segment lost 6 bases, leaving 6 bases of the junction unmatched. There are 14 residues in the CDR3. CDR1 and CDR2 (germline): SQVTM, ANQGSEA.

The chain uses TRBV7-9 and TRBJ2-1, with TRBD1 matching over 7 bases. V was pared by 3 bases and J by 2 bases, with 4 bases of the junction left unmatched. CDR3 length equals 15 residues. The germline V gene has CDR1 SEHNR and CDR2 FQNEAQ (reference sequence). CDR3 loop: CASSLGDSPYNEQFF. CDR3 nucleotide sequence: TGTGCCAGCAGCTTGGGGGACAGCCCCTACAATGAGCAGTTCTTC.

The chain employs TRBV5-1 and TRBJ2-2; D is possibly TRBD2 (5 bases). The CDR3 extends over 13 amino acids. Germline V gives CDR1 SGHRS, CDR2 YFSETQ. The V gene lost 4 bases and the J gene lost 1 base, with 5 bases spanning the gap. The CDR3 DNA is TGCGCCAGCAGCGGGAGGAACACCGGGGAGCTGTTTTTT. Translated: CASSGRNTGELFF.

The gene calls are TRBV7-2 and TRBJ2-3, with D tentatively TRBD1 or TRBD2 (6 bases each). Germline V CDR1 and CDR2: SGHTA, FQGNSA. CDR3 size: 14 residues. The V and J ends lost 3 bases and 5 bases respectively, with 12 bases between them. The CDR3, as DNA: TGTGCCAGCAGCTTTGGGGGCGGGGTAGATACGCAGTATTTT. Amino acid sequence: CASSFGGGVDTQYF.

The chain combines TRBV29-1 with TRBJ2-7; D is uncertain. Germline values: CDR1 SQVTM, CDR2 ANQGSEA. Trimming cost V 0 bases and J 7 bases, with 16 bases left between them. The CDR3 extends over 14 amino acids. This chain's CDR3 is CSVEDMGPRREQYF. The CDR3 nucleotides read TGCAGCGTTGAAGATATGGGCCCCCGCAGGGAGCAGTACTTC.

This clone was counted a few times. The CDR3 reads CASNNPQGAGETQYF. The CDR3 region has the DNA TGTGCCAGTAACAACCCACAGGGGGCAGGGGAGACCCAGTACTTC. The chain links TRBV19 to TRBJ2-5; 9 bases align to TRBD1. CDR3 length: 15 residues. Losses at the gene ends were 7 bases for V and 5 bases for J; bases not matched to a gene: 11. Germline CDR1 and CDR2: LNHDA and SQIVND (reference sequence).

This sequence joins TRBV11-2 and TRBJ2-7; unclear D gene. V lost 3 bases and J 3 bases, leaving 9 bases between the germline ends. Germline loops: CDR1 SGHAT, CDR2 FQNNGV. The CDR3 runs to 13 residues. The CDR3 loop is CASSFGSNYEQYF. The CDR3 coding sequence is TGTGCCAGCAGCTTTGGCTCCAACTACGAGCAGTACTTC.

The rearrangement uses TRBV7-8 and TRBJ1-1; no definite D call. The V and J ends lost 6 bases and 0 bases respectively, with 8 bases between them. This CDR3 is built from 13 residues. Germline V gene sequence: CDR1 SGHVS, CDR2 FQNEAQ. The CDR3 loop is CASRFGVNTEAFF. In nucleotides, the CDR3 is TGTGCCAGCAGATTTGGGGTGAACACTGAAGCTTTCTTT.

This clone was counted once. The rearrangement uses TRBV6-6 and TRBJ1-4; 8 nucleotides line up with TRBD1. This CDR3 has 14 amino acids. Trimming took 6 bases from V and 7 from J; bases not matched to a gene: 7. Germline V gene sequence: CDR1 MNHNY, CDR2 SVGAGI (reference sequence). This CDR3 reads CASRPGGAGEKLFF. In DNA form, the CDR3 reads TGTGCCAGCAGACCAGGGGGCGCGGGTGAAAAACTGTTTTTT.